A selection of T cell receptor beta chains follows, all from one sample in a study of T-cell memory formation after mild COVID-19. From the 5' RACE reads, TCRdb called clonotypes with MiXCR, one entry per CDR3 protein. This repertoire shows about 430,000 distinct CDR3 sequences, roughly 26% found once; its top ten account for around 9%. Sequencing used PBMCs or a T cell subset sorted from them (not recorded which). All receptors come from an adult woman who had mild COVID-19 (a few samples of this study predate the infection). Cell type and time point are not known. The CDR3 runs from the conserved cysteine through the conserved F or W. The D gene is left open where the match is weak. Clone size, where shown, is once, few, many, or a class for clones that have expanded.

J gene	V gene	D gene	clone size	CDR3 protein	CDR3 DNA
TRBJ1-2	TRBV20-1	.	.	CSANPDAKVKAGYTF	TGCAGTGCTAACCCGGACGCAAAAGTCAAGGCTGGCTACACCTTC
TRBJ2-1	TRBV4-1	TRBD2	.	CASSQDPPGGLSYNEQFF	TGCGCCAGCAGCCAAGATCCCCCGGGGGGGCTCTCCTACAATGAGCAGTTCTTC
TRBJ2-3	TRBV6-2/TRBV6-3	TRBD2	.	CASSYSSQAGGTDTQYF	TGTGCCAGCAGTTACTCGTCCCAGGCGGGGGGCACAGATACGCAGTATTTT
TRBJ2-7	TRBV11-2	.	.	CASSTVYEQYF	TGTGCCAGCAGCACTGTCTACGAGCAGTACTTC
TRBJ2-2	TRBV6-5	.	.	CASSYSGLTTGELFF	TGTGCCAGCAGTTACTCGGGGCTGACCACCGGGGAGCTGTTTTTT
TRBJ2-2	TRBV12-3/TRBV12-4	.	.	CASSFLSQKGTGELFF	TGTGCCAGCAGTTTCCTAAGTCAGAAGGGCACCGGGGAGCTGTTTTTT
TRBJ2-5	TRBV7-8	.	.	CASSLVGGHGIETQYF	TGTGCCAGCAGCTTAGTGGGGGGGCACGGGATAGAGACCCAGTACTTC
TRBJ1-2	TRBV12-3/TRBV12-4	.	few	CASSGGGNYGYTF	TGTGCCAGCAGTGGGGGGGGTAACTATGGCTACACCTTC
TRBJ2-3	TRBV25-1	TRBD1	.	CASSAWTGSTDTQYF	TGTGCCAGCAGTGCCTGGACAGGTAGCACAGATACGCAGTATTTT
TRBJ1-4	TRBV9	.	.	CASSGSAATNEKLFF	TGTGCCAGCAGCGGATCTGCCGCAACTAATGAAAAACTGTTTTTT
TRBJ2-1	TRBV24-1	.	.	CATSDEEIYGRDNEQFF	TGTGCCACCAGTGACGAAGAGATCTATGGTCGGGACAATGAGCAGTTCTTC
TRBJ2-3	TRBV25-1	.	.	CASIRGALTDTQYF	TGTGCCAGCATAAGGGGGGCACTCACAGATACGCAGTATTTT
TRBJ2-5	TRBV20-1	TRBD2	many	CSARGATGGSLAGETQYF	TGCAGTGCTAGAGGGGCCACCGGGGGAAGCCTAGCGGGGGAGACCCAGTACTTC
TRBJ2-5	TRBV7-6	TRBD1	.	CASSLEGGQGGQETQYF	TGTGCCAGCAGCTTAGAGGGTGGACAGGGGGGACAAGAGACCCAGTACTTC
TRBJ1-1	TRBV9	.	.	CASSASGLLNTEAFF	TGTGCCAGCAGCGCTTCGGGACTCCTGAACACTGAAGCTTTCTTT
TRBJ1-2	TRBV7-9	.	.	CASSLAGAYGYTF	TGTGCCAGCAGCTTGGCAGGGGCCTATGGCTACACCTTC
TRBJ1-5	TRBV6-2/TRBV6-3	TRBD1	once	CASSSGQGPNQPQHF	TGTGCCAGCAGTTCCGGACAGGGGCCTAATCAGCCCCAGCATTTT
TRBJ2-3	TRBV24-1	.	few	CATSITLTDTQYF	TGTGCCACCAGTATAACACTCACAGATACGCAGTATTTT
TRBJ1-3	TRBV6-1	.	few	CASSDGRYSGNTIYF	TGTGCCAGCAGTGACGGACGGTACTCTGGAAACACCATATATTTT
TRBJ1-4	TRBV10-3	TRBD1	few	CAISSGTGVEKLFF	TGTGCCATCAGCTCCGGGACAGGGGTGGAAAAACTGTTTTTT
TRBJ2-1	TRBV11-2	TRBD1	.	CASSSQGAANEQFF	TGTGCCAGCAGCTCCCAGGGGGCGGCAAATGAGCAGTTCTTC
TRBJ2-1	TRBV5-1	TRBD2	few	CASSLGGLAGYEQFF	TGCGCCAGCAGCTTGGGTGGACTAGCGGGATATGAGCAGTTCTTC
TRBJ1-2	TRBV20-1	TRBD1	.	CSADDRGRNYGYTF	TGCAGTGCCGATGACAGGGGGCGCAACTATGGCTACACCTTC
TRBJ2-5	TRBV7-3	.	few	CASSLMSRGTETQYF	TGTGCCAGCAGCTTAATGTCGCGCGGGACAGAGACCCAGTACTTC
TRBJ2-3	TRBV7-7	TRBD2	.	CASSLGLAGGPMSTDTQYF	TGTGCCAGCAGCTTAGGATTAGCGGGGGGGCCAATGAGCACAGATACGCAGTATTTT
TRBJ2-3	TRBV10-3	TRBD1	few	CAISEPGTGLTDTQYF	TGTGCCATCAGTGAGCCCGGGACAGGGTTGACAGATACGCAGTATTTT
TRBJ1-2	TRBV12-3/TRBV12-4	TRBD1	.	CASSKGTGTYGYTF	TGTGCCAGCAGCAAAGGGACAGGGACCTATGGCTACACCTTC
TRBJ1-1	TRBV7-9	.	few	CASRSPSDTEAFF	TGTGCCAGCAGAAGCCCCTCGGACACTGAAGCTTTCTTT
TRBJ1-5	TRBV18	.	.	CASSPPGFGQPQHF	TGTGCCAGCTCACCACCCGGCTTCGGTCAGCCCCAGCATTTT
TRBJ2-3	TRBV3-1	TRBD1	.	CASSQRTGWDTDTQYF	TGTGCCAGCAGCCAAAGGACAGGATGGGACACAGATACGCAGTATTTT
TRBJ2-4	TRBV3-1	.	.	CASSQDIGIQYF	TGTGCCAGCAGCCAAGATATAGGCATTCAGTACTTC
TRBJ1-4	TRBV30	.	.	CASERGARGSNEKLFF	TGTGCCAGCGAAAGGGGAGCCCGGGGCTCTAATGAAAAACTGTTTTTT
TRBJ1-5	TRBV6-5	TRBD1	.	CASSPTGGINQPQHF	TGTGCCAGCAGCCCGACAGGGGGGATCAATCAGCCCCAGCATTTT
TRBJ2-1	TRBV7-3	TRBD2	.	CASSDYTSGRSNEQFF	TGTGCCAGCAGCGACTACACTAGCGGGAGATCGAATGAGCAGTTCTTC
TRBJ2-7	TRBV9	TRBD2	few	CASSAGTSLEQYF	TGTGCCAGCAGCGCCGGGACTAGCCTCGAGCAGTACTTC